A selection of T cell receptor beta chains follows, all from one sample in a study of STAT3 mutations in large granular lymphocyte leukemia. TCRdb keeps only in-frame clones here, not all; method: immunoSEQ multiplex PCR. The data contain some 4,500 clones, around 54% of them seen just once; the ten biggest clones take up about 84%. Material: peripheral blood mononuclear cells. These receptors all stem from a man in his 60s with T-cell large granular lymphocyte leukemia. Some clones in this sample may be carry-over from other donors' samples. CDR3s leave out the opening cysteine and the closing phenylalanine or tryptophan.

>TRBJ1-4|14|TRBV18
ASSPLGRGTNEKLF
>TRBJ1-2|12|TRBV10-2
ASSESRQGLGYT
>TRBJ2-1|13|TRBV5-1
ASSFAPSNSNEQF
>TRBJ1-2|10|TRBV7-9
ASSPDDFAYT
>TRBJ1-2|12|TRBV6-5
ASYRRGNYYGYT
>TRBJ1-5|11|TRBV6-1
ASAGGIYQPQH
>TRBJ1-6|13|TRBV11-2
ASSPDWGHNSPLH
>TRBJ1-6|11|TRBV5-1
ASKGDSNSPLH
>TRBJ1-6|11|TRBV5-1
ASSLEPDSPLH
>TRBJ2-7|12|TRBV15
ATSTPGQSYEQY
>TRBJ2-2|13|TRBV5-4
ASSLPGVDTGELF
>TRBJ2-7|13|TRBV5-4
ASSFSGQGIGEQY
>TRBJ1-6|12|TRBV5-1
ASSSGVLGSPLH
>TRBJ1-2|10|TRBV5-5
ASSSNTNGYT
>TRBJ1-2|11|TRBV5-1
ASSWDRDYGYT
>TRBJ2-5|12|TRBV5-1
ASSLGPNQETQY
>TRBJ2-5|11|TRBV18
ASSQDSQETQY
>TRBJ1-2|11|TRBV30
AWSRMAGDGYT
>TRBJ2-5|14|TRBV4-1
ASSQDTGPMEETQY
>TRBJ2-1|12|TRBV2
ASRRGGESDEQF
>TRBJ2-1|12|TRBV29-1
SVIAGSSYNEQF
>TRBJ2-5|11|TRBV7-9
ASSLWGRETQY
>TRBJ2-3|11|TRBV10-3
AIGTPTTDTQY
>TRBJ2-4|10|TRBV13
ASSRTGSIQY
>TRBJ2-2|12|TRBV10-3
AISDRGHTGELF
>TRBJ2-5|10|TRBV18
ASSSGGETQY
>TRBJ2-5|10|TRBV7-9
AWGQGGETQY
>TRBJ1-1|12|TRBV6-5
ASSYADSNNEAF
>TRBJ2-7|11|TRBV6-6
ASKFGLTYEQY
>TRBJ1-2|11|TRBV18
ASSPDRNYGYT
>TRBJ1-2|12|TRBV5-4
ASSPAAKTYGYT
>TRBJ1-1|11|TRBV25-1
ASRTGGINEAF
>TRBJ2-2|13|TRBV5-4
ASSSGVANTGELF